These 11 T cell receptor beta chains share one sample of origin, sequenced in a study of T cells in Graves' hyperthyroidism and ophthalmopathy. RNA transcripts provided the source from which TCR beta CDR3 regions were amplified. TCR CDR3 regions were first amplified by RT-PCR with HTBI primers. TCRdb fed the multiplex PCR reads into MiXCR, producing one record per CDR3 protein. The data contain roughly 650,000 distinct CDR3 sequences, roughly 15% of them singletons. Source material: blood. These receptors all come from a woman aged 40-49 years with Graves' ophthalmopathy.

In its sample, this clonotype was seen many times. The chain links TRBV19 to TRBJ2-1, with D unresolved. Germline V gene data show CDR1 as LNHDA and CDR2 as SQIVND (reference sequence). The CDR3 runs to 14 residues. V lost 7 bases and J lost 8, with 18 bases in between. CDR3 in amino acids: CASKPLPLADEQFF. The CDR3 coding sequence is TGTGCCAGTAAACCCCTCCCACTGGCCGATGAGCAGTTCTTC.

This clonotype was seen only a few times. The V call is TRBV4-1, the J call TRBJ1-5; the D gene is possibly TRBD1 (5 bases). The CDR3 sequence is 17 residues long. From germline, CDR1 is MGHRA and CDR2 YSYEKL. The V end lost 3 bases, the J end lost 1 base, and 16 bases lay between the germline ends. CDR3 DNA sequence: TGCGCCAGCAGCCAGTCACACAGTTGGGGGAGCAATCAGCCCCAGCATTTT. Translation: CASSQSHSWGSNQPQHF.

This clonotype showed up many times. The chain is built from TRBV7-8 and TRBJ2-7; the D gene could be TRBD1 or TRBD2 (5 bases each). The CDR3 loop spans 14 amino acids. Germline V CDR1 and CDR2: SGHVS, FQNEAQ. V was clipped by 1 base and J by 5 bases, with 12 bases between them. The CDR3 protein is CASSLGQPGDEQYF. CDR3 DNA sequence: TGTGCCAGCAGCTTAGGACAGCCCGGGGACGAGCAGTACTTC.

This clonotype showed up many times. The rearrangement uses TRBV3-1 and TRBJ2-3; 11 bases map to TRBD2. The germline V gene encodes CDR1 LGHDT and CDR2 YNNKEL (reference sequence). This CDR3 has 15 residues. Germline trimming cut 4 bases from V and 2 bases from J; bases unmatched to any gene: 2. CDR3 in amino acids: CASSPLAGDTDTQYF. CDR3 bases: TGTGCCAGCAGCCCACTAGCGGGGGACACAGATACGCAGTATTTT.

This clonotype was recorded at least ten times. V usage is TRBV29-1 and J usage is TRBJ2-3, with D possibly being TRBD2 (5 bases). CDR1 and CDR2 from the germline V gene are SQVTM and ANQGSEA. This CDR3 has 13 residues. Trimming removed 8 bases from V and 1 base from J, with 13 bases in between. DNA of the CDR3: TGCAGCTGCGGGTTAATAGGCACAGATACGCAGTATTTT. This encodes CSCGLIGTDTQYF.

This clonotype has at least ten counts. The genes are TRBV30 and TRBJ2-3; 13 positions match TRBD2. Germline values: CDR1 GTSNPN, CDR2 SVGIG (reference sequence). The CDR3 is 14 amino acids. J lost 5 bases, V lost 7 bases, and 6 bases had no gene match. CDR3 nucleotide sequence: TGTGCCTTACGACTAGCGGGAGGTCAAGATACGCAGTATTTT. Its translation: CALRLAGGQDTQYF.

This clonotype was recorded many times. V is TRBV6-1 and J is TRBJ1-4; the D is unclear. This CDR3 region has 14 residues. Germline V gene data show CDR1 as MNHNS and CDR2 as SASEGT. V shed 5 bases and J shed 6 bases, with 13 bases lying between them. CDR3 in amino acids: CASSYVQTHEKLFF. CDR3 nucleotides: TGTGCCAGCAGTTACGTCCAGACCCATGAAAAACTGTTTTTT.

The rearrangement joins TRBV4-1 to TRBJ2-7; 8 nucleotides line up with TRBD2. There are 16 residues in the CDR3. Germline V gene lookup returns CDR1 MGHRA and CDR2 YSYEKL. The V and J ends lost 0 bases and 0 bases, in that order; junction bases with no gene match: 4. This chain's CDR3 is CASSQDLRGVSYEQYF. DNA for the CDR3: TGCGCCAGCAGCCAAGATCTGCGGGGGGTCTCCTACGAGCAGTACTTC.

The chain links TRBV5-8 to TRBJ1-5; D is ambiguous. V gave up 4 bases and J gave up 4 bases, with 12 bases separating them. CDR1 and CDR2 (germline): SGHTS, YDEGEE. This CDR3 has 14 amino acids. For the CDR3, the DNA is TGTGCCAGCAGCCTTTTACACGGAAATCAGCCCCAGCATTTT. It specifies CASSLLHGNQPQHF.

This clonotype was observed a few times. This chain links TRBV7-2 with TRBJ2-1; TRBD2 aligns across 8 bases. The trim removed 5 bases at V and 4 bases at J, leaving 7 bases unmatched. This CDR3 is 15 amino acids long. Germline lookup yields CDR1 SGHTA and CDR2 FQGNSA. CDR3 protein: CASSANGGAYNEQFF. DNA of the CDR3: TGTGCCAGCAGCGCGAACGGGGGGGCTTACAATGAGCAGTTCTTC.

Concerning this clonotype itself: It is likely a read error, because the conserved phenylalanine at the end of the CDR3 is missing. The CDR3 loop reads CASSLQGVSYGYTL. In DNA form, the CDR3 reads TGTGCCAGCAGCCTACAGGGGGTCTCCTATGGCTACACCCTC. The chain links TRBV3-1 to TRBJ1-2; 8 bases agree with TRBD1. V gave up 4 bases and J gave up 4 bases; unmatched junction bases: 5. CDR1 is LGHDT, CDR2 YNNKEL, per germline (reference sequence). The length of the CDR3 is 14 residues.